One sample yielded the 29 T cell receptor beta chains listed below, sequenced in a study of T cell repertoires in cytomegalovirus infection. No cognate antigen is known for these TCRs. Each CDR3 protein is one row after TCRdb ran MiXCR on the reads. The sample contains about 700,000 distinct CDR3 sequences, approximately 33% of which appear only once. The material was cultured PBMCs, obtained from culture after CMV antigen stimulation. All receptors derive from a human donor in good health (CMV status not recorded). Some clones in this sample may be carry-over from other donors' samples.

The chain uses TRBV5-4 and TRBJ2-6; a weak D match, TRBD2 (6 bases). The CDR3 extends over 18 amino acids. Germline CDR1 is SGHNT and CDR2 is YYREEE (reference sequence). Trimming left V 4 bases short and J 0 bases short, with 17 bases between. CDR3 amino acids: CASSRGSRRGSGANVLTF. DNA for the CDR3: TGTGCCAGCAGCAGAGGAAGCCGGCGGGGCTCTGGGGCCAACGTCCTGACTTTC.

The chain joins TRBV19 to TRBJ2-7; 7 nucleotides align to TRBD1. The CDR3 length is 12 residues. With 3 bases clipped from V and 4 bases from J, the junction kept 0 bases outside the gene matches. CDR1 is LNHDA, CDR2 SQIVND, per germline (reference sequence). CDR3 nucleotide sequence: TGTGCCAGTAGTATGGGACAGTACGAGCAGTACTTC. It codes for CASSMGQYEQYF.

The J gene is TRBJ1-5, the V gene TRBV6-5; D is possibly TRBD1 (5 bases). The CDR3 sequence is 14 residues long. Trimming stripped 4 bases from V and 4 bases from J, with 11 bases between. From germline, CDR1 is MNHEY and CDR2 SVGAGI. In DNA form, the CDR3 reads TGTGCCAGCAGTTGGGGGGTGGGAAATCAGCCCCAGCATTTT. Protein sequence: CASSWGVGNQPQHF.

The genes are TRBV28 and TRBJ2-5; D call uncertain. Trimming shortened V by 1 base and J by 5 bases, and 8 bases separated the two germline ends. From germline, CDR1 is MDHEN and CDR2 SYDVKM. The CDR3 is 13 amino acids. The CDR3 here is CASSLSRFETQYF. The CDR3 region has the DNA TGTGCCAGCAGTTTATCTAGGTTCGAGACCCAGTACTTC.

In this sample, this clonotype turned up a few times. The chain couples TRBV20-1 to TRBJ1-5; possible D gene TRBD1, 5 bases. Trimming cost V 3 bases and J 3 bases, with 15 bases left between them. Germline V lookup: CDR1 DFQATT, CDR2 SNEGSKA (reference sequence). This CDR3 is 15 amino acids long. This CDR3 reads CSASSGRGTNQPQHF. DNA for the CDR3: TGCAGTGCTAGCAGCGGACGAGGGACCAATCAGCCCCAGCATTTT.

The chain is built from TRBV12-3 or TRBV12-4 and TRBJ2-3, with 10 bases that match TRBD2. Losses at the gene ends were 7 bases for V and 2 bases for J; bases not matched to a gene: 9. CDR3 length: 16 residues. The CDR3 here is CASTVGLADLTDTQYF. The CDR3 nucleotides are TGTGCCAGCACGGTTGGACTAGCGGATCTCACAGATACGCAGTATTTT.

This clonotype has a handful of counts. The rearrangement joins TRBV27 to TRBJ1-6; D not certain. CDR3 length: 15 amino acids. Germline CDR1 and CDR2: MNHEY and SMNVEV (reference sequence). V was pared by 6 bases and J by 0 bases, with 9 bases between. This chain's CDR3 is CASRAGISYNSPLHF. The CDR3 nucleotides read TGTGCCAGCAGGGCAGGAATCTCCTATAATTCACCCCTCCACTTT.

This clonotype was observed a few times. CDR3 DNA sequence: TGTGCCAGCAGCACCCGGGCGCTGGTCGGAAACACCATATATTTT. Its protein is CASSTRALVGNTIYF. This chain links TRBV12-3 or TRBV12-4 with TRBJ1-3; no clear D. With 6 bases removed from V and 4 bases from J, the gap between germline ends came to 16 bases. The CDR3 runs 15 residues.

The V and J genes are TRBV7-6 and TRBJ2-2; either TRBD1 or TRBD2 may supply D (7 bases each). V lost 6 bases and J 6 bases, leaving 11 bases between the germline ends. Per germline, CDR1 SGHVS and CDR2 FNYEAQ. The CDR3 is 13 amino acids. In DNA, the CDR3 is TGTGCCAGCAGACAGGGGAGGGCCGGGGAGCTGTTTTTT. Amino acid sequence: CASRQGRAGELFF.

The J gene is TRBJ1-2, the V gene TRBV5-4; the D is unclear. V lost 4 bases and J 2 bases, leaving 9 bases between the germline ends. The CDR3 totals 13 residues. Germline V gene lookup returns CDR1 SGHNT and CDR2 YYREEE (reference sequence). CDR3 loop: CASSAGKNYGYTF. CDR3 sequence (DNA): TGTGCCAGCAGCGCCGGGAAGAACTATGGCTACACCTTC.

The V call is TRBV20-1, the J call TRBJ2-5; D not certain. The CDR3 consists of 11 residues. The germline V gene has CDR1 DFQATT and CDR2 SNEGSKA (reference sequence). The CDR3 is CSALLQETQYF. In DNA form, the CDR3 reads TGCAGCGCATTGCTCCAAGAGACCCAGTACTTC.

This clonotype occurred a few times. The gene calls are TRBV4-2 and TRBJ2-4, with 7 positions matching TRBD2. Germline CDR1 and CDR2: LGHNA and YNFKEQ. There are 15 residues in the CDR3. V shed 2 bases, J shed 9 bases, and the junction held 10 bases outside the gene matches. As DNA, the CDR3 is TGTGCCAGCAGCCAATCGGGACTACCTGTGGGCATTCAGTACTTC. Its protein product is CASSQSGLPVGIQYF.

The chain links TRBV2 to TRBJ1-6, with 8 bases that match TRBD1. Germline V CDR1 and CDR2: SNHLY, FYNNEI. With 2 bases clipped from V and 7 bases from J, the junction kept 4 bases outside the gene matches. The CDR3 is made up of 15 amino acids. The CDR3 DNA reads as TGTGCCAGCAGTGAACAGGGGGCAAACAATTCACCCCTCCACTTT. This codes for CASSEQGANNSPLHF.

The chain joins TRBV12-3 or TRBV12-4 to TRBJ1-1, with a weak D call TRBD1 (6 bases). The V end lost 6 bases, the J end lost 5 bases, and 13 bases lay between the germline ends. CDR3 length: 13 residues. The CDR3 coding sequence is TGTGCCAGCAGCGAACGAAGGGGGACTGAAGCTTTCTTT. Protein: CASSERRGTEAFF.

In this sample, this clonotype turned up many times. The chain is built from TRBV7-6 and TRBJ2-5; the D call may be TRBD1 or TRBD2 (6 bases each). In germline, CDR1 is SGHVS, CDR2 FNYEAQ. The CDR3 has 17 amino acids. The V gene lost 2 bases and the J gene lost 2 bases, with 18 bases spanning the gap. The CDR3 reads CASSLLGLRGRQETQYF. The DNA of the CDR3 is TGTGCCAGCAGCTTATTGGGCCTTCGGGGGCGGCAAGAGACCCAGTACTTC.

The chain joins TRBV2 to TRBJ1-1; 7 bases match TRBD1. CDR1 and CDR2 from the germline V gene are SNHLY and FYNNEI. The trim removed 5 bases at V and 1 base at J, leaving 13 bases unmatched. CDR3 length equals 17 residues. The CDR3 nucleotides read TGTGCCAGCAGTACGAGACAGGGTTTGGGGGGGAACACTGAAGCTTTCTTT. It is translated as CASSTRQGLGGNTEAFF. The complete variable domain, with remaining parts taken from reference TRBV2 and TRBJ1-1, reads EPEVTQTPSHQVTQMGQEVILRCVPISNHLYFYWYRQILGQKVEFLVSFYNNEISEKSEIFDDQFSVERPDGSNFTLKIRSTKLEDSAMYFCASSTRQGLGGNTEAFFGQGTRLTVV.

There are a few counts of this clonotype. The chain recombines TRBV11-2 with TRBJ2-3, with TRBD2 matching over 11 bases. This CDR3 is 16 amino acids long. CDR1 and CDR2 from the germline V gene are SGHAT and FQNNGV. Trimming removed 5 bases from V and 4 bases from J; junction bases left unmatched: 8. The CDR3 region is CASSPVAGGPPDTQYF. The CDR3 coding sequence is TGTGCCAGCAGCCCCGTAGCGGGAGGGCCCCCAGATACGCAGTATTTT.

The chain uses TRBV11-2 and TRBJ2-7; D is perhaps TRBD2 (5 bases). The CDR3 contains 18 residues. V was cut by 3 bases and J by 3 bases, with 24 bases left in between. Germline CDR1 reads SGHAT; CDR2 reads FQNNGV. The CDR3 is CASSLESSTLVYHYEQYF. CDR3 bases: TGTGCCAGCAGCTTGGAAAGTTCGACACTAGTCTATCACTACGAGCAGTACTTC. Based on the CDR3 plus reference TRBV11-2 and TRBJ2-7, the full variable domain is EAGVAQSPRYKIIEKRQSVAFWCNPISGHATLYWYQQILGQGPKLLIQFQNNGVVDDSQLPKDRFSAERLKGVDSTLKIQPAKLEDSAVYLCASSLESSTLVYHYEQYFGPGTRLTVT.

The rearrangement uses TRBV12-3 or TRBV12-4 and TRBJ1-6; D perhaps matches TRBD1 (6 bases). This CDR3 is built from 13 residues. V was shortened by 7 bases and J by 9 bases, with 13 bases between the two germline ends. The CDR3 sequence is CASTSTGSSPLHF. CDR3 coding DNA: TGTGCCAGCACCTCGACAGGTTCTTCACCCCTCCACTTT.

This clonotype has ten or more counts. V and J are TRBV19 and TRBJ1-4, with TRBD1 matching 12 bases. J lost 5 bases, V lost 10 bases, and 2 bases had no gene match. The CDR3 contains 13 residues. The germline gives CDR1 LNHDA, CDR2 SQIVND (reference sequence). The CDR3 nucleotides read TGTGCCACTGGGACAGGGGGCAATGAAAAACTGTTTTTT. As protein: CATGTGGNEKLFF.

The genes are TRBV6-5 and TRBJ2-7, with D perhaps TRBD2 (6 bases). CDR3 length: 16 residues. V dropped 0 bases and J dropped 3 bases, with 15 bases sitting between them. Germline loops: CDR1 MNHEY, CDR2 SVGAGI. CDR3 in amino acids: CASSYSGGTGVYEQYF. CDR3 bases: TGTGCCAGCAGTTACTCGGGCGGGACGGGGGTCTACGAGCAGTACTTC.

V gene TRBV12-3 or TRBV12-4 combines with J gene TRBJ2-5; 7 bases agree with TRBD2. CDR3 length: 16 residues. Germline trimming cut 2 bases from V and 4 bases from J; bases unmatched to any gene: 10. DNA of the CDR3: TGTGCCAGCAGTTTACAGAGGTGGGGGGGAGGAGAGACCCAGTACTTC. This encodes CASSLQRWGGGETQYF.

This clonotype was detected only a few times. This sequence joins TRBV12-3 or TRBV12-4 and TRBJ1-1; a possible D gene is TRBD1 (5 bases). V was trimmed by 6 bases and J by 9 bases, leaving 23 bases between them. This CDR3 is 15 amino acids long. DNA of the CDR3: TGTGCCAGCAGCCCAGTTGGGGGATTGGGGGAAAAAGCTTTCTTT. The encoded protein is CASSPVGGLGEKAFF.

In DNA, the CDR3 is TGTGCCAGCAGCTTAGCACGTTGGGTGGGCCCCTACGAGCAGTACTTC. Its protein product is CASSLARWVGPYEQYF. The chain couples TRBV7-8 to TRBJ2-7, with D uncertain. The germline V gene has CDR1 SGHVS and CDR2 FQNEAQ. The CDR3 covers 16 residues. V lost 0 bases to trimming and J lost 2 bases, with 14 bases between them.

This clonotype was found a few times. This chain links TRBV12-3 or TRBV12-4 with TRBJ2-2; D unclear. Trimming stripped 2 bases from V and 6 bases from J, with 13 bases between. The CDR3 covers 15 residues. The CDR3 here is CASSLFRSLAGELFF. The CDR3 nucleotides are TGTGCCAGCAGTTTATTCAGATCCCTGGCCGGGGAGCTGTTTTTT.

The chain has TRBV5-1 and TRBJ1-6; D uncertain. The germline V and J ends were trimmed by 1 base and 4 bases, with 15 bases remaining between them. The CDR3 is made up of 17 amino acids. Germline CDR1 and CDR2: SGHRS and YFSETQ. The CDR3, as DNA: TGCGCCAGCAGCTTGTACGGTCGGGAAAGTTATAATTCACCCCTCCACTTT. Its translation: CASSLYGRESYNSPLHF.

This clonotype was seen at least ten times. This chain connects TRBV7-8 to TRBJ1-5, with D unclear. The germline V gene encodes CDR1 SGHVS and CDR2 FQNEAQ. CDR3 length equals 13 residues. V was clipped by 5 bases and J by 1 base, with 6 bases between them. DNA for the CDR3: TGTGCCAGCAGCATTCAGAGCAATCAGCCCCAGCATTTT. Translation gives CASSIQSNQPQHF.

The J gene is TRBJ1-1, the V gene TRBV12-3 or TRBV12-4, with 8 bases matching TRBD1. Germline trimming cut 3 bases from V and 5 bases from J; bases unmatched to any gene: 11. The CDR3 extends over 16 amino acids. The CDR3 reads CASSLSQGALGTEAFF. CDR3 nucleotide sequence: TGTGCCAGCAGTTTGAGCCAGGGGGCATTGGGGACTGAAGCTTTCTTT.

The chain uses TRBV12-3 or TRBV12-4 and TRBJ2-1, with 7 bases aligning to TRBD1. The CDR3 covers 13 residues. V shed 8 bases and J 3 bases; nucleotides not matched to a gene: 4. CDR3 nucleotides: TGTGCCAGCCGGGACAGACGCTACAATGAGCAGTTCTTC. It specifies CASRDRRYNEQFF.